This section outlines one TCR beta chain sequence together with its context. What it binds is not known. This specimen belongs to a study of cytomegalovirus exposure and HLA in healthy donors. Findings and caveats of the study: Reports described diagnosis of cytomegalovirus status by the classifier as highly specific and sensitive.

With 60 Vbeta and 13 Jbeta primers, the PCR was carried out. Sequencing was performed with immunoSEQ multiplex PCR; in TCRdb, only in-frame clones are kept and a portion is missing. The repertoire holds 150,000 or so clones, with approximately 75% as singletons. V lost 5 bases and J 1 base, leaving 14 bases between the germline ends. CDR1 is SGHVS, CDR2 FQNEAQ, per germline. This CDR3 has 15 amino acids. Sequences were obtained from PBMCs. The sequence derives from a man aged 50-60 years in good health and CMV-seropositive. The chain links TRBV7-8 to TRBJ2-5; D is possibly TRBD1 (6 bases). CDR3 sequence reads: CASSPLRTVQETQYF. CDR3 nucleotides: TGTGCCAGCAGCCCCCTACGGACAGTCCAAGAGACCCAGTACTTC.